The T cell receptor beta chain described here comes from a study of cytotoxic CD8 clonotypes in ibrutinib-treated CLL (dated by TCRdb to the early 2020s). With respect to the entire study: The cohort included roughly 15 treatment-naive and eleven to twelve relapsed/refractory patients; 17 were IGHV unmutated. Responses were partial in around 24 patients and complete in 2; after median approximately 67 months follow-up, about 14 stayed in remission and 12 progressed. Samples at response were collected after a median of about 12 months of treatment, with a range of roughly 6 to 40 months. On average, each sample yielded 255,043 productive templates and about 100,000 productive rearrangements. Of the 70 to 100 people in the trial, approximately 28 had longitudinal samples available. Cryopreserved peripheral blood mononuclear cells were collected before treatment, at response, and at either disease progression or sustained remission. Patients were still on ibrutinib when every remission and progressive disease sample was collected.

Trimming leaves V shorter by 6 bases and J shorter by 13 bases, with the junction holding 9 bases beyond the gene matches. The CDR3 runs 12 residues from the cysteine to the phenylalanine. Only the CDR3 DNA is retained, 36 bases long and in frame from the first base. The CDR1 and CDR2 encoded by the germline V gene (reference sequence) are GTSNPN and SVGIG. What this sample's time point label stands for: approximately twelve months on ibrutinib. For TCR beta library preparation, roughly 2 micrograms of genomic DNA were extracted from the cryopreserved PBMCs. Longitudinal blood samples from CLL patients on ibrutinib monotherapy underwent high-throughput TCR beta sequencing. The patients took part in an open-label, single-center phase 2 trial of ibrutinib monotherapy. General findings and caveats noted by the study authors: At ibrutinib response clonality went up, during sustained remission it held steady, and at progression it dropped back toward baseline. Public clonotypes were rare and either shrank or stayed stable during treatment, and the rise in clonality at ibrutinib response reflected expansion of private clonotypes. At baseline, clonality was higher than in age-matched healthy donors and showed a strong correlation with circulating CD8+ T-cell counts. Sampling times were not matched between patients in sustained remission and patients whose disease was progressing, and lymph node repertoires were not examined.

For this clone: Its antigen is unknown. No base qualities exist here, and no much larger clone lies one base off it.

A MiSeq instrument was used for deep resolution sequencing, which targeted depths ranging from 1 in 1 million up to 1 in 200,000 T cells, with coverage averaging 10x for each clonotype. TCR beta libraries were generated with the immunoSEQ hsTCRB Kit. In the paper's pipeline: Data were analyzed with ImmunoSEQ Data Assistant and ImmunoSEQ Analyzer, with V, D and J genes assigned per IMGT definitions. Clonality, with values ranging from 0 to 1, was calculated as one minus the normalized Shannon entropy of productive rearrangement frequencies. Only overrepresented clonotypes making up at least 0.05% of each patient's repertoire were included in the public clonotype analysis. About 13 age-matched healthy donor repertoires from immuneACCESS were used as controls for clonality. The table was pulled from immuneACCESS by TCRdb, which kept in-frame rearrangements only. Such tables lose some clones; where checked, under half of the loss comes from unresolved V genes, and the rest has no known cause. The V and J calls and the clone size are those of that table, but D and trimming were determined from the DNA. The table for this sample lists about 89,000 clones; around 73% of them were counted only once. The top ten clonotypes cover around 30% of the sample.

The sequence was collected from a human donor with chronic lymphocytic leukemia. The sequenced sample was PBMCs, obtained after 12 months of ibrutinib treatment. The chain is encoded by TRBV30 joined to TRBJ1-6, and 7 junctional nucleotides match TRBD1. Here the CDR3 is given as CACRPGGDPLHF. The DNA sequence follows: TGTGCCTGCCGACCAGGGGGAGATCCCCTCCACTTT.